The 17 T cell receptor beta chains listed next were all sequenced from one sample in a study of blood T cell repertoires in COVID-19. Repertoires were generated with immunoSEQ multiplex PCR, while TCRdb's copy carries only in-frame clones and drops some. The table includes 470,000 or so clones, 85% to 90% detected once. Sequences were obtained from peripheral blood. The receptors here all came from a woman under 40 with acute or convalescent COVID-19.

The rearrangement uses TRBV12-5 and TRBJ2-3; 8 bases are a match to TRBD2. This CDR3 spans 16 amino acids. Germline loops: CDR1 LGHNT, CDR2 FRNRAP. V gave up 3 bases and J gave up 2 bases; unmatched junction bases: 7. The chain's CDR3 is CASGFLAGGNTDTQYF. In nucleotides, the CDR3 is TGTGCTAGTGGTTTTCTGGCGGGGGGTAACACAGATACGCAGTATTTT. Using reference TRBV12-5 and TRBJ2-3 for the parts outside the CDR3, the full variable domain is DARVTQTPRHKVTEMGQEVTMRCQPILGHNTVFWYRQTMMQGLELLAYFRNRAPLDDSGMPKDRFSAEMPDATLATLKIQPSEPRDSAVYFCASGFLAGGNTDTQYFGPGTRLTVL.

The genes are TRBV18 and TRBJ2-2; D is perhaps TRBD1 (5 bases). This CDR3 spans 15 amino acids. Between the trimmed V and J ends, which lost 2 bases and 1 base, there was a span of 8 bases. Germline V gene sequence: CDR1 KGHSH, CDR2 LQKENI. The CDR3 DNA follows: TGTGCCAGCTCACCATCCGGACAGAACACCGGGGAGCTGTTTTTT. This translates into CASSPSGQNTGELFF.

The chain joins TRBV19 to TRBJ2-2; 9 bases align to TRBD1. CDR1 LNHDA and CDR2 SQIVND come from the germline V gene (reference sequence). The CDR3 loop spans 17 amino acids. V was clipped by 5 bases and J by 4 bases; unmatched bases: 11. CDR3 amino acids: CASSVIGTGKGTGELFF. The CDR3 nucleotides read TGTGCCAGTAGTGTCATCGGGACAGGGAAAGGCACCGGGGAGCTGTTTTTT.

The gene calls are TRBV7-2 and TRBJ2-1; TRBD2 matches 9 bases. Trimming took 1 base from V and 2 from J; bases not matched to a gene: 3. Germline loops: CDR1 SGHTA, CDR2 FQGNSA. CDR3 length: 16 residues. In DNA, the CDR3 is TGTGCCAGCAGCTTAGGTAGCGGGGGAACCTACAATGAGCAGTTCTTC. It translates to CASSLGSGGTYNEQFF.

V usage is TRBV30 and J usage is TRBJ1-6; the D gene is possibly TRBD1 (6 bases). Trimming removed 3 bases at V and 5 bases at J, with 11 bases between. The CDR3 is made up of 14 amino acids. Germline lookup yields CDR1 GTSNPN and CDR2 SVGIG (reference sequence). The CDR3 DNA sequence: TGTGCCTGGAGACAGGGTGCGAATAATTCACCCCTCCACTTT. It codes for CAWRQGANNSPLHF.

The chain recombines TRBV30 with TRBJ1-2; D gene unclear. The germline CDR1 and CDR2 sequences are GTSNPN and SVGIG (reference sequence). The V end was cut by 2 bases, the J end by 6 bases, with 10 bases between. The CDR3 covers 12 residues. For the CDR3, the DNA is TGTGCCTGGAGTATCTCGGTTGATGGCTACACCTTC. Translation: CAWSISVDGYTF. Combining the CDR3 with reference TRBV30 and TRBJ1-2 gives the whole variable domain SQTIHQWPATLVQPVGSPLSLECTVEGTSNPNLYWYRQAAGRGLQLLFYSVGIGQISSEVPQNLSASRPQDRQFILSSKKLLLSDSGFYLCAWSISVDGYTFGSGTRLTVV.

The rearrangement uses TRBV3-1 (or the pseudogene TRBV3-2) and TRBJ2-1; a weak D match, TRBD2 (6 bases). The germline gives CDR1 LGHDT, CDR2 YNNKEL (reference sequence). The CDR3 has 13 amino acids. V was shortened by 5 bases and J by 4 bases, with 9 bases between the two germline ends. The CDR3 sequence: CASSWGTYNEQFF. The CDR3 bases are TGTGCCAGCAGCTGGGGGACTTACAATGAGCAGTTCTTC.

The rearrangement uses TRBV6-1 and TRBJ2-3, with TRBD2 matching 7 bases. The V segment lost 2 bases and the J segment 5 bases; nucleotides outside the gene matches: 1. Germline V gene sequence: CDR1 MNHNS, CDR2 SASEGT. The CDR3 runs 13 residues. The CDR3: CASSETGGDTQYF. In DNA form, the CDR3 reads TGTGCCAGCAGTGAAACGGGGGGAGATACGCAGTATTTT.

On this clone itself: Distinct nucleotide sequences in the sample also encode this CDR3. V gene TRBV7-2 combines with J gene TRBJ1-2; 7 bases map to TRBD1. There are 14 residues in the CDR3. V was pared by 5 bases and J by 4 bases, with 7 bases of the junction left unmatched. Germline assignment: CDR1 SGHTA and CDR2 FQGNSA. CDR3 residues: CASSQRQGSYGYTF. In DNA form, the CDR3 reads TGTGCCAGCAGCCAGCGACAGGGTAGCTATGGCTACACCTTC.

The chain combines TRBV7-9 with TRBJ2-7, with D possibly TRBD1 on 5 matching bases. CDR3 length: 14 residues. Trimming took 3 bases from V and 2 from J, leaving 11 bases between them. CDR1 and CDR2 from the germline V gene are SEHNR and FQNEAQ (reference sequence). The CDR3 protein is CASSFAGLTYEQYF. CDR3 sequence (DNA): TGTGCCAGCAGCTTCGCAGGGCTGACCTACGAGCAGTACTTC.

The V call is TRBV7-9, the J call TRBJ1-2; maybe TRBD1 (5 bases). Germline V gene lookup returns CDR1 SEHNR and CDR2 FQNEAQ (reference sequence). V was trimmed by 10 bases and J by 7 bases, leaving 16 bases between them. CDR3 length: 12 residues. Here the CDR3 DNA reads TGTGCCACCCGCCAGGGTGGTGTTGGCTACACCTTC. Its protein product is CATRQGGVGYTF.

The table lists this clone with a count of one. DNA for the CDR3: TGTGCCAGCAGCTTAGAGGGGCCCGCCTACGAGCAGTACTTC. Translated, it gives CASSLEGPAYEQYF. The V and J genes are TRBV7-9 and TRBJ2-7, with TRBD1 as a possible D gene (5 bases). The CDR3 covers 14 residues. V was cut by 1 base and J by 2 bases, with 9 bases left in between. CDR1 is SEHNR, CDR2 FQNEAQ, per germline (reference sequence).

V is TRBV27 and J is TRBJ2-1, with a tentative D call TRBD1 (6 bases). The CDR3 totals 14 residues. The V and J ends lost 2 bases and 9 bases respectively, with 14 bases between them. The germline V gene encodes CDR1 MNHEY and CDR2 SMNVEV (reference sequence). DNA of the CDR3: TGTGCCAGCAGTTTAGCGGCAGGGGTCGGTGAGCAGTTCTTC. Its protein is CASSLAAGVGEQFF.

The rearrangement links TRBV5-1 to TRBJ1-1, with a weak D call TRBD1 (5 bases). The CDR3 is 17 amino acids. In germline, CDR1 is SGHRS, CDR2 YFSETQ. V was clipped by 2 bases and J by 0 bases, with 17 bases between them. CDR3: CASSFGRSGALNTEAFF. The CDR3 DNA is TGCGCCAGCAGCTTCGGACGGAGCGGGGCGTTGAACACTGAAGCTTTCTTT.

J is TRBJ1-2 and V is TRBV27; D is uncertain. This CDR3 has 15 amino acids. Trimming removed 0 bases at V and 4 bases at J, with 12 bases between. Germline assignment: CDR1 MNHEY and CDR2 SMNVEV (reference sequence). DNA of the CDR3: TGTGCCAGCAGTTTATCCGGGGTGACCCCCTATGGCTACACCTTC. Its protein is CASSLSGVTPYGYTF.

V usage is TRBV29-1 and J usage is TRBJ1-5, with a possible D match to TRBD1 (6 bases). Germline assignment: CDR1 SQVTM and CDR2 ANQGSEA. V lost 4 bases and J lost 3, with 10 bases in between. This CDR3 is 13 amino acids long. CDR3 loop: CSVGRDTNQPQHF. As DNA, the CDR3 is TGCAGCGTTGGCCGGGACACCAATCAGCCCCAGCATTTT.

This clone showed up just a few times. V and J are TRBV5-1 and TRBJ2-1; TRBD2 might be the D (5 bases). The ends were cut back, 1 base at V and 4 bases at J, with 12 bases in the middle. There are 15 residues in the CDR3. Germline CDR1 and CDR2: SGHRS and YFSETQ. The CDR3 bases are TGCGCCAGCAGCTTGAATGGCGGGCAATACAATGAGCAGTTCTTC. Protein sequence: CASSLNGGQYNEQFF.